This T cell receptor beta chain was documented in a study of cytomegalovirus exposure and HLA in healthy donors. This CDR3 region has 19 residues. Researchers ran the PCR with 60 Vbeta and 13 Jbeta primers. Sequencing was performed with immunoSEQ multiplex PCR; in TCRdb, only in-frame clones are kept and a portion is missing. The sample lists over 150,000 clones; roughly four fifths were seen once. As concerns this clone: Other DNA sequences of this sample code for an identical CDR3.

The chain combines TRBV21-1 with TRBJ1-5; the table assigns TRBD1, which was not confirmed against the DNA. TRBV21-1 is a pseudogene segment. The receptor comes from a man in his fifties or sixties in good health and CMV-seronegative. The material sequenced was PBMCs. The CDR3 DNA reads TGTGCCAGCAGCAAACAGGACAGGGACGAACCACCTAGCAATCAGCCCCAGCATTTT. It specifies CASSKQDRDEPPSNQPQHF.